Sequencing of this T cell receptor (beta chain) was carried out in a study of OX40 agonist ivuxolimab in advanced cancers. For context, the study as a whole: Ivuxolimab, which targeted the costimulatory receptor OX40 (CD134), was an agonistic, fully human IgG2 monoclonal antibody. Intravenous ivuxolimab was administered to patients every 2 weeks at six dose levels: 0.01, 0.1, 0.3, 1.5, 3 and 10 mg/kg. Among the roughly 50 dose-escalation patients, about 20 had hepatocellular carcinoma, around 15 melanoma, 9 renal cell carcinoma and 9 head and neck cancer. A male proportion of 70% to 90% and a mean age of 60 years, ranging from about 20 to 80, were recorded for the dose-escalation cohort. Prior anti-PD-1, anti-PD-L1 or anti-CTLA-4 therapy was permitted, and approximately 40% of dose-escalation patients had received checkpoint inhibitors. Partial responses were achieved by three dose-escalation patients, of whom one had hepatocellular carcinoma and two had cutaneous melanoma. The purpose of peripheral TCRbeta sequencing was to test whether ivuxolimab changed TCR sequence diversity and led to clonal T-cell expansion. The paper covers the monotherapy dose-escalation part of the phase I ivuxolimab trial, which included N of about 50 patients. General findings and caveats noted by the study authors: Antigen specificity was not determined for the clonally expanded peripheral T cells. After ivuxolimab, expanded clones were on average more numerous among CD8+ T cells than among CD4+ T cells. Clonal expansion of both CD4+ and CD8+ blood T cells was observed from baseline to week 6 at doses 0.1 to 3.0 mg/kg. Low levels of normalized T-cell clonal expansion were also seen in some patients who did not respond. Partial responders in the 0.1-3.0 mg/kg groups had among the lowest normalized peripheral clonal expansion, especially among CD8+ T cells.

This clone was recorded once. Its antigen remains undetermined. No clone much larger than this one lies a single base away; base qualities are absent. Patients with a history of autoimmune disease or receiving systemic immunosuppression were excluded from the trial. Peripheral blood for TCR sequencing was collected from all dose cohorts at baseline, on cycle 4 day 1, and on cycle 7 day 1. Samples were obtained from an open-label, multicenter, first-in-human phase I dose-escalation trial of ivuxolimab. Adults with locally advanced or metastatic melanoma, renal cell carcinoma, hepatocellular carcinoma or head and neck squamous cell carcinoma were enrolled in the trial. CD4+ and CD8+ T cells were sorted separately from peripheral blood before TCR sequencing. Genomic DNA was isolated from the sorted cells so that the TCRbeta CDR3 region could be sequenced. The immunoSEQ Assay was used for sequencing of TCRbeta CDR3 regions. In its TCRdb copy, this immuneACCESS table keeps in-frame sequences only and misses some clones. Where compared with another copy, unresolved V genes explain less than half of these, and the others have no known cause. The sample records 70,000 to 95,000 clones, roughly 94% of which are singletons. 2.6% of the sample goes to the ten largest clones.

CDR1 and CDR2 are drawn from the germline V gene (reference sequence): MNHEY, SMNVEV. Measured from the cysteine to the phenylalanine, the CDR3 is 14 residues long. The kept DNA is CDR3 alone, 42 bases in frame from the first base. V gives up 2 bases and J gives up 4 bases, and the segment between their germline ends measures 11 bases. This sequence was found in an adult with an advanced solid tumor such as melanoma, head and neck, liver or kidney cancer. The chain links TRBV27 with TRBJ1-1; the D gene is perhaps TRBD1, from 5 matching bases. The specimen was CD4+ or CD8+ T cells sorted from blood, collected in a trial of the OX40 agonist ivuxolimab. The DNA is TGTGCCAGCAGTTTAGATTGGGGGGTCACTGAAGCTTTCTTT. It codes for CASSLDWGVTEAFF.